This T cell receptor (beta chain) was found in a study of T cell responses to AZD1222 COVID-19 vaccine (dated by TCRdb to the early 2020s). For context, the study as a whole: TCR sequencing was performed for about 240 trial participants, of whom approximately 200 were given two doses of AZD1222 and about 25 were given two doses of MenACWY control vaccine. Enrollment into the trials was organized by age into subgroups of 18-55, 56-69 and 70-plus years, and those subgroups contained approximately 150, 30 and 60 TCR-sequenced participants, respectively.

As encoded in the germline V gene, CDR1 is SGHDT while CDR2 is YYEEEE. V drops 2 bases and J drops 0 bases, leaving 12 bases in between. The CDR3 goes from the cysteine to the phenylalanine over 17 residues. Of the read, only the CDR3 DNA is kept; its 51 bases are in frame from base 1. The CDR3 regions of human TCRbeta chains were subjected to immunosequencing. The authors processed their data as follows. Repertoire TCRs were checked for matches against a reference library of SARS-CoV-2-specific TCRs that had been generated using the MIRA antigen-specificity platform. Breadth meant the fraction of unique TCRs that were SARS-CoV-2-associated, whereas depth meant the fraction of total T cells that were SARS-CoV-2-associated. Each spike-specific TCR was assigned to its reactive spike region and to a CD4 or CD8 class using the MIRA data. Log10-transformed breadth and depth values were compared by one-way ANOVA with Sidak's multiple comparisons tests. Drawn from immuneACCESS, this table holds only the in-frame rearrangements with V and J called that TCRdb kept. Clones are partly lost; checked studies trace under half to an unresolved V gene and leave the rest unexplained. V and J calls and clone size are copied from that table; D and trimming were computed from the DNA. This sample is represented by 150,000 or so clones; approximately 91% of them were singletons. In total, the top ten clones hold approximately 3.9% of the sample.

The sample's time point label, in plain terms: about 28 days (+/-7) after the second vaccine dose. AZD1222 recipients with second doses at about 4 weeks or about 12 weeks were pooled, because spike-specific TCR depth and breadth did not differ between schedules. Vaccinee samples came from UK trials COV001 and COV002, including a single-blind randomized controlled phase 2/3 trial of AZD1222 (ChAdOx1 nCoV-19) in healthy adults. Trial participant PBMC samples were collected at day 0 and day 28 after the second dose for TCRbeta chain sequencing. Of note for this clone: The specificity of this receptor is unknown. No clone much larger than this one lies a single base away; base qualities are absent.

Here is what the overall study found, with its caveats: CD4 TCRs associated with the vaccine covered the entire spike protein, and the dominant responses were in regions 160-218 and 743-854. Reportedly, close to half of the unique spike-specific TCRs recognized epitopes lying outside the regions that are mutated in the B.1.351 and B.1.1.7 variants. In the small 56-69-year group, the increase in depth fell short of significance, most likely because of low power. After two AZD1222 doses, both the breadth and the depth of spike-specific TCRs were significantly higher than at day 0 and than in MenACWY recipients. Because no day 14 peak-response samples were available, the repertoires could be characterized only after the peak T cell response. Conclusions about previously exposed vaccinees were limited because only a handful of AZD1222 recipients were SARS-CoV-2 seropositive at baseline. Participants were mostly white British, with more females than males. The authors suggested clonal diversity may have been underestimated.

The sequence was collected from an adult who received the AZD1222 COVID-19 vaccine. The sequencing used peripheral blood, collected 28 days after the second AZD1222 dose. The chain links TRBV5-6 with TRBJ2-6; too little of a D gene remains to name it. The CDR3 corresponds to CASSFRAVHSGANVLTF. The bases read TGTGCCAGCAGCTTTCGGGCAGTACACTCTGGGGCCAACGTCCTGACTTTC. Outside the CDR3, residues come from the reference TRBV5-6 and TRBJ2-6 proteins, so the full variable domain is: DAGVTQSPTHLIKTRGQQVTLRCSPKSGHDTVSWYQQALGQGPQFIFQYYEEEERQRGNFPDRFSGHQFPNYSSELNVNALLLGDSALYLCASSFRAVHSGANVLTFGAGSRLTVL.